This T cell receptor (beta chain) derives from a study of T cells in Graves' hyperthyroidism and ophthalmopathy. Study as a whole: Specimen type is peripheral blood, collected at initial diagnosis prior to any treatment. Study results and limitations: Most clonotypes expanded in the thyroid (above 0.001) were also present in blood.

The source material, RNA transcripts, was used to amplify TCR beta CDR3 regions. The study used the HTBI primer set for a first-round RT-PCR of the TCR CDR3. TCRdb re-called the multiplex PCR reads through MiXCR, storing one row per CDR3 protein. The sample comprises about 340,000 distinct CDR3 sequences, roughly 20% of which are singletons, and about 53% rests with the top ten. To note about this clonotype: Its antigen is not identified.

CDR3 length equals 13 residues. From germline, CDR1 is SGHAT and CDR2 FQNNGV. No ophthalmopathy progression within 18 months constituted stable Graves' hyperthyroidism. Diagnosis rested on symptoms, serum thyroxine and TRAb, thyroid ultrasound, and orbital computed tomography. The source is a woman aged 50 to 60 with Graves' hyperthyroidism. Sequenced material: blood. The rearrangement joins TRBV11-2 to TRBJ2-5, with a tentative D call TRBD2 (6 bases). The end of the DNA aligns better with TRBJ2-1, so the J call may be wrong. CDR3 sequence (DNA): TGTGCCAGCAGTTGGAGGGCCCGGGAGACCCAGTTCTTC. This encodes CASSWRARETQFF.